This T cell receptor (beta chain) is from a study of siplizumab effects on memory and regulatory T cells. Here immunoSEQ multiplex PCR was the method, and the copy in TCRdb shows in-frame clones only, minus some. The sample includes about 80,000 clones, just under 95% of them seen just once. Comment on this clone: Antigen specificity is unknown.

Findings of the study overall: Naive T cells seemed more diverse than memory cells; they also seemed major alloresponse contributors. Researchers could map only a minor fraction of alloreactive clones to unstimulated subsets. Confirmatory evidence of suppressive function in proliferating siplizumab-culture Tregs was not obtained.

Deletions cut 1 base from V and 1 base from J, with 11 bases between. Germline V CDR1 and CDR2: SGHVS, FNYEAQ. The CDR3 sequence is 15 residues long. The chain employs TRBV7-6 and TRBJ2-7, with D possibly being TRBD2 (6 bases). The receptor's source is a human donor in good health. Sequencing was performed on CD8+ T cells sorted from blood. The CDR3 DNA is TGTGCCAGCAGCTTAGTATCTAGCGCGTCCTACGAGCAGTACTTC. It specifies CASSLVSSASYEQYF.